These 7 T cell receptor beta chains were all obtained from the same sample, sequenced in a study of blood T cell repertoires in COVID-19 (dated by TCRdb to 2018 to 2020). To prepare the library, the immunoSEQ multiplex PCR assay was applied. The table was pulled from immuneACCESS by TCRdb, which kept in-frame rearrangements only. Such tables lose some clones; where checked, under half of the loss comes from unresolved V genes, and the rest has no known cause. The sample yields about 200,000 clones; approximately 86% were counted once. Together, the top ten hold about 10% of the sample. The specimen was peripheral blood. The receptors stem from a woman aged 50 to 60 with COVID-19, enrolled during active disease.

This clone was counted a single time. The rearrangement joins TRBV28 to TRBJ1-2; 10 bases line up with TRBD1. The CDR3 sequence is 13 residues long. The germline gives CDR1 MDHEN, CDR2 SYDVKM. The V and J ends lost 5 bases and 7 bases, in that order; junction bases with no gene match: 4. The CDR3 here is CASSDRGRVGYTF. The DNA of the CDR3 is TGTGCCAGCAGTGACAGGGGGCGCGTTGGCTACACCTTC.

For the CDR3, the DNA is TGTGCCAGCAGCTTAGTGGGGACAGGGGGCGGTCCCCTCTCCTACGAGCAGTACGTC. Amino acid sequence: CASSLVGTGGGPLSYEQYV. This chain connects TRBV7-8 to TRBJ2-7; TRBD1 aligns across 12 bases. Losses at the gene ends were 1 base for V and 0 bases for J; bases not matched to a gene: 10. Germline-derived CDR1 and CDR2 are SGHVS and FQNEAQ. The CDR3 consists of 19 residues.

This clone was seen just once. CDR3 sequence: CASSFWGRETQYF. CDR3 DNA: TGTGCCAGCAGTTTTTGGGGGCGGGAGACCCAGTACTTC. The gene calls are TRBV12-3 or TRBV12-4 and TRBJ2-5; D possibly corresponds to TRBD1 (6 bases). The CDR3 runs 13 residues. V lost 3 bases to trimming and J lost 5 bases, with 10 bases between them.

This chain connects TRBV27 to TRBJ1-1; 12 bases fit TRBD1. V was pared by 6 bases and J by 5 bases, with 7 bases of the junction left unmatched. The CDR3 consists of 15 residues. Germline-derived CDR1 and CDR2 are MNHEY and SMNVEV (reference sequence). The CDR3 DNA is TGTGCCAGCAGCTCCTTGGGACAGGGGGCTACTGAAGCTTTCTTT. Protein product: CASSSLGQGATEAFF.

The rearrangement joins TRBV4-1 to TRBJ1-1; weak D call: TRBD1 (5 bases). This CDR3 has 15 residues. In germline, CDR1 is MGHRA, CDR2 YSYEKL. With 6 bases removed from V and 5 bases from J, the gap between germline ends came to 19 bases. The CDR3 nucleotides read TGCGCCAGCAGTCTAGGGACCGCGGCGGGGACTGAAGCTTTCTTT. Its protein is CASSLGTAAGTEAFF.

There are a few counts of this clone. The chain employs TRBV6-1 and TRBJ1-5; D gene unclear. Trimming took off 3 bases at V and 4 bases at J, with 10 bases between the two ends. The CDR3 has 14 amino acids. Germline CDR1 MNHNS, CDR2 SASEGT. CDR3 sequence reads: CASSEINGNQPQHF. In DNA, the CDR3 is TGTGCCAGCAGTGAGATAAACGGGAATCAGCCCCAGCATTTT.

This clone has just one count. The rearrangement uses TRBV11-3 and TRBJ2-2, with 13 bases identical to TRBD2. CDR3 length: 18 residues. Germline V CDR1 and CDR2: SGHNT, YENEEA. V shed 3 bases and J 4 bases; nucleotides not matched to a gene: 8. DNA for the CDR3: TGTGCCAGCAGCTTGTCACTAGCGGGGGGGCCGAGCACCGGGGAGCTGTTTTTT. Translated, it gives CASSLSLAGGPSTGELFF.